One sample yielded the 16 T cell receptor beta chains listed below, sequenced in a study of blood T cell repertoires in COVID-19. Here immunoSEQ multiplex PCR was the method, and the copy in TCRdb shows in-frame clones only, minus some. The sample includes a few hundred thousand clones, 75% to 90% of them seen just once. The sequenced sample consisted of PBMCs or T cells enriched from blood (not recorded which). The receptors stem from a man aged 40-50 years who had recovered from COVID-19.

This clone was found once. V usage is TRBV30 and J usage is TRBJ2-2; perhaps TRBD1 as D (6 bases). There are 16 residues in the CDR3. Trimming left V 2 bases short and J 0 bases short, with 13 bases between. Per the germline V gene, CDR1 is GTSNPN and CDR2 is SVGIG (reference sequence). The CDR3 is CAWSRGGSANTGELFF. As DNA, the CDR3 is TGTGCCTGGAGTCGAGGGGGATCCGCGAACACCGGGGAGCTGTTTTTT.

This clone came up once. The chain employs TRBV11-2 and TRBJ2-6; no clear D gene. The length of the CDR3 is 15 residues. With 2 bases removed from V and 0 bases from J, the gap between germline ends came to 5 bases. Germline V gives CDR1 SGHAT, CDR2 FQNNGV. CDR3 nucleotide sequence: TGTGCCAGCAGCTTACACAGCTCTGGGGCCAACGTCCTGACTTTC. It yields the protein CASSLHSSGANVLTF.

This chain uses TRBV28 with TRBJ1-2; D remains unclear. Germline assignment: CDR1 MDHEN and CDR2 SYDVKM. V lost 4 bases and J 4 bases, leaving 16 bases between the germline ends. The CDR3 covers 15 residues. The CDR3 spells CASSSPGHSVYGYTF. For the CDR3, the DNA is TGTGCCAGCAGTTCGCCGGGTCATTCCGTCTATGGCTACACCTTC.

V and J are TRBV2 and TRBJ2-1; TRBD2 matches 14 bases. CDR3 length: 16 amino acids. Germline-derived CDR1 and CDR2 are SNHLY and FYNNEI. With 6 bases clipped from V and 10 bases from J, the junction kept 11 bases outside the gene matches. As DNA, the CDR3 is TGTGCCAGCAGAGGAAGGGGACTAGCGGGAGCGATAGAGCAGTTCTTC. Translation gives CASRGRGLAGAIEQFF. Together with reference TRBV2 and TRBJ2-1, the CDR3 gives the full variable domain: EPEVTQTPSHQVTQMGQEVILRCVPISNHLYFYWYRQILGQKVEFLVSFYNNEISEKSEIFDDQFSVERPDGSNFTLKIRSTKLEDSAMYFCASRGRGLAGAIEQFFGPGTRLTVL.

The chain's CDR3 is CASKFGGDGYTF. In DNA form, the CDR3 reads TGTGCCAGCAAGTTCGGGGGGGACGGCTACACCTTC. The chain carries TRBV12-3 or TRBV12-4 and TRBJ1-2; possible D gene TRBD1, 5 bases. With 7 bases removed from V and 8 bases from J, the gap between germline ends came to 14 bases. The CDR3 extends over 12 amino acids.

The chain combines TRBV11-2 with TRBJ2-3; 7 bases agree with TRBD2. From germline, CDR1 is SGHAT and CDR2 FQNNGV. Trimming took 5 bases from V and 6 from J; bases not matched to a gene: 8. The CDR3 is 14 residues long. The CDR3 DNA follows: TGTGCCAGCAGCCTCACGGGGGGAGGGGATACGCAGTATTTT. Amino acids: CASSLTGGGDTQYF.

DNA for the CDR3: TGTGCCAGCAGCTTAGCGCGGGGGGGAAATCGAGGAAACACCATATATTTT. This gives the protein CASSLARGGNRGNTIYF. The rearrangement links TRBV7-6 to TRBJ1-3, with a weak D call TRBD1 (5 bases). Germline V gene lookup returns CDR1 SGHVS and CDR2 FNYEAQ. With 0 bases removed from V and 4 bases from J, the gap between germline ends came to 16 bases. This CDR3 is built from 17 residues.

V usage is TRBV7-9 and J usage is TRBJ1-2; no reliable D call. The length of the CDR3 is 13 residues. Germline V gene lookup returns CDR1 SEHNR and CDR2 FQNEAQ (reference sequence). Between the trimmed V and J ends, which lost 3 bases and 3 bases, there was a span of 8 bases. CDR3 sequence: CASSFGGHYGYTF. The CDR3 DNA reads TGTGCCAGCAGCTTCGGCGGTCACTATGGCTACACCTTC.

The gene calls are TRBV3-1 (or the pseudogene TRBV3-2) and TRBJ1-3; 7 bases are a match to TRBD1. The trim removed 1 base at V and 9 bases at J, leaving 12 bases unmatched. CDR1 LGHDT and CDR2 YNNKEL come from the germline V gene (reference sequence). The CDR3 extends over 16 amino acids. CDR3 amino acids: CASSQVSWRGLSTIYF. The DNA of the CDR3 is TGTGCCAGCAGCCAAGTTTCATGGAGGGGGCTAAGCACCATATATTTT.

This clone was found once. CDR3 residues: CASSLSGGPRETQYF. For the CDR3, the DNA is TGTGCCAGCAGTTTATCGGGGGGGCCTCGGGAGACCCAGTACTTC. The V gene is TRBV27, the J gene TRBJ2-5, with D possibly matching TRBD2 (7 bases). V gave up 0 bases and J gave up 5 bases, with 13 bases separating them. The length of the CDR3 is 15 residues. Germline CDR1 and CDR2: MNHEY and SMNVEV (reference sequence).

The V and J genes are TRBV5-8 and TRBJ2-4, with 8 bases fitting TRBD1. After removal of 2 bases from V and 5 bases from J, the junction contained 6 bases not matched to a gene. The CDR3 sequence is 15 residues long. Germline lookup yields CDR1 SGHTS and CDR2 YDEGEE. The CDR3 here is CASSFRTGTQNIQYF. The CDR3 nucleotides read TGTGCCAGCAGCTTCCGGACAGGGACCCAAAACATTCAGTACTTC.

The V gene is TRBV29-1, the J gene TRBJ1-5; 8 bases agree with TRBD1. The CDR3 is 13 amino acids. Trimming cost V 7 bases and J 2 bases; bases outside gene matches: 4. In germline, CDR1 is SQVTM, CDR2 ANQGSEA. CDR3 in amino acids: CSAATGGNQPQHF. In DNA form, the CDR3 reads TGCAGCGCTGCGACAGGGGGCAATCAGCCCCAGCATTTT.

CDR3 sequence (DNA): TGTGCCAGCAGTCCCCCGGGAGGGGCGAGCAATCAGCCCCAGCATTTT. It specifies CASSPPGGASNQPQHF. This chain joins TRBV28 and TRBJ1-5, with D tentatively TRBD1 (5 bases). V was pared by 5 bases and J by 1 base, with 15 bases between. This CDR3 is 16 amino acids long. Germline CDR1 is MDHEN and CDR2 is SYDVKM.

The chain couples TRBV9 to TRBJ2-5; 15 positions match TRBD2. Unmatched junction bases numbered 1, after V lost 3 bases and J lost 4 bases. There are 15 residues in the CDR3. The germline V gene has CDR1 SGDLS and CDR2 YYNGEE. DNA of the CDR3: TGTGCCAGCAGCGGGGGACTAGCGGGAGGAGAGACCCAGTACTTC. It specifies CASSGGLAGGETQYF. The full variable domain, completed using reference TRBV9 and TRBJ2-5, is DSGVTQTPKHLITATGQRVTLRCSPRSGDLSVYWYQQSLDQGLQFLIQYYNGEERAKGNILERFSAQQFPDLHSELNLSSLELGDSALYFCASSGGLAGGETQYFGPGTRLLVL.

Only one count was recorded for this clone. The genes are TRBV5-4 and TRBJ1-6; D is possibly TRBD1 (6 bases). Germline V lookup: CDR1 SGHNT, CDR2 YYREEE (reference sequence). The V end was cut by 2 bases, the J end by 7 bases, with 16 bases between. The CDR3 has 16 residues. The DNA of the CDR3 is TGTGCCAGCAGCTTCGACGGCGAAAGGGGGAATTCACCCCTCCACTTT. Translating gives CASSFDGERGNSPLHF.

The rearrangement joins TRBV7-9 to TRBJ1-1; tentative D call: TRBD1 (6 bases). V gave up 6 bases and J gave up 10 bases, with 27 bases separating them. Germline CDR1 SEHNR, CDR2 FQNEAQ (reference sequence). The CDR3 is made up of 16 amino acids. The CDR3 reads CASSQADVGQGKGAFF. The CDR3 nucleotides are TGTGCCAGCAGTCAAGCGGATGTTGGGCAGGGGAAGGGAGCTTTCTTT. The full variable domain, completed using reference TRBV7-9 and TRBJ1-1, is DTGVSQNPRHKITKRGQNVTFRCDPISEHNRLYWYRQTLGQGPEFLTYFQNEAQLEKSRLLSDRFSAERPKGSFSTLEIQRTEQGDSAMYLCASSQADVGQGKGAFFGQGTRLTVV.